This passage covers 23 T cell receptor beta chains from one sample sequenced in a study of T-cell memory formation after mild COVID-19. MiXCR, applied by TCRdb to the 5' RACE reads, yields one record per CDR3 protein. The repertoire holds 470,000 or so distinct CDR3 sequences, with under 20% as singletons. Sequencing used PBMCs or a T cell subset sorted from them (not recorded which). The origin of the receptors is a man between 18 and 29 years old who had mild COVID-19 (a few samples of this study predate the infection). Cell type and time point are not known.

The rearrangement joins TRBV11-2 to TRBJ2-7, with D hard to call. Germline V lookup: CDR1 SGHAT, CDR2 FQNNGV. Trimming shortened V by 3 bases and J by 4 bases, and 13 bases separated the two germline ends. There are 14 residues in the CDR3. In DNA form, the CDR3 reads TGTGCCAGCAGCTTCTCCGTGGCACCTTACGAGCAGTACTTC. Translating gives CASSFSVAPYEQYF.

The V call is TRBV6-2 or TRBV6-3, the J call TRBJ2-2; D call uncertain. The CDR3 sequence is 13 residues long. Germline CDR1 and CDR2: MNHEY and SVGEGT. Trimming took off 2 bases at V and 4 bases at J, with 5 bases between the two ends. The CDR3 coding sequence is TGTGCCAGCAGTTACCCCGGCACCGGGGAGCTGTTTTTT. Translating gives CASSYPGTGELFF.

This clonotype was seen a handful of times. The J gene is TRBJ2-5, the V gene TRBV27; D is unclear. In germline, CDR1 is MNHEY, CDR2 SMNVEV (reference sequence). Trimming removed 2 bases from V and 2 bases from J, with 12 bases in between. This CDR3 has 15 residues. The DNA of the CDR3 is TGTGCCAGCAGTTTAGGTTTAGCTTCTCAAGAGACCCAGTACTTC. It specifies CASSLGLASQETQYF.

The CDR3 loop is CASSLLGSGGLGEQFF. DNA for the CDR3: TGTGCCAGCAGCTTATTAGGGTCGGGCGGCCTAGGCGAGCAGTTCTTC. The chain recombines TRBV7-3 with TRBJ2-1, with D uncertain. V was trimmed by 2 bases and J by 10 bases, leaving 21 bases between them. The V gene's germline CDR1 is SGHTA and CDR2 FQGTGA. This CDR3 region has 16 residues.

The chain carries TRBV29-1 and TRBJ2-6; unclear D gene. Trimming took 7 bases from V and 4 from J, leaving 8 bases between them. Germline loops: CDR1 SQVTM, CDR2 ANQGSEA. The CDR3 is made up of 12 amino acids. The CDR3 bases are TGCAGCGGGTCTGAGGGGGCCAACGTCCTGACTTTC. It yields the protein CSGSEGANVLTF.

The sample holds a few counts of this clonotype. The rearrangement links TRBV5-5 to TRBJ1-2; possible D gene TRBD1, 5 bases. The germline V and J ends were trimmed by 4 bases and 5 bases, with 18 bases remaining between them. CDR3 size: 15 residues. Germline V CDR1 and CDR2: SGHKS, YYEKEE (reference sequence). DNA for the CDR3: TGTGCCAGCAGCAGCCCCGGGACGGGTGATTATGGCTACACCTTC. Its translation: CASSSPGTGDYGYTF.

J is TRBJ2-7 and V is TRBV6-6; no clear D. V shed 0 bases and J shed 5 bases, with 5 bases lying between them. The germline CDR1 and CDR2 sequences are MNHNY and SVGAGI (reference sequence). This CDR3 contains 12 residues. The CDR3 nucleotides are TGTGCCAGCAGTTACTCGGCCCACGAGCAGTACTTC. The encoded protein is CASSYSAHEQYF.

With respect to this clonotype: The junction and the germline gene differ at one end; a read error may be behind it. The CDR3 region is CSVDDAHF. In DNA, the CDR3 is TGCAGCGTTGACGACGCCCATTTT. The chain links TRBV29-1 to TRBJ2-3; D not certain. CDR1 SQVTM and CDR2 ANQGSEA come from the germline V gene. This CDR3 is 8 amino acids long.

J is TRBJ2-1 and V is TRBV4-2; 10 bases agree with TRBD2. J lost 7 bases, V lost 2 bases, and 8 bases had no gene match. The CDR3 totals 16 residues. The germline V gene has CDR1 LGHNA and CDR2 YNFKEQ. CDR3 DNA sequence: TGTGCCAGCAGCCAAACAGCGGGGGGGCCTAAGAATGAGCAGTTCTTC. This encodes CASSQTAGGPKNEQFF.

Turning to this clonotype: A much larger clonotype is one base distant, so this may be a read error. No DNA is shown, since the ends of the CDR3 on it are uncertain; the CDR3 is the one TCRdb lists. The CDR3 sequence is CSVARGTDTRYF. The chain has TRBV29-1 and TRBJ2-3; the table assigns TRBD2, which was not confirmed against the DNA. 12 amino acids form the CDR3, both terminal residues included. Germline V gene sequence: CDR1 SQVTM, CDR2 ANQGSEA.

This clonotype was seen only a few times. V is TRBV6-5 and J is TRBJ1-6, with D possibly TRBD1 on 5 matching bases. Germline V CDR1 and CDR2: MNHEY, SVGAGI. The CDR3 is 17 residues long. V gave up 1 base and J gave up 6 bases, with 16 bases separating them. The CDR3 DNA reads TGTGCCAGCAGTTACTTCACAGGACTCGGTGGTAATTCACCCCTCCACTTT. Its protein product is CASSYFTGLGGNSPLHF.

CDR3 nucleotides: TGTGCCAGCAGTTACGCCGGGGGGCCGCTTGAGCAGTTCTTC. This sequence encodes CASSYAGGPLEQFF. The chain has TRBV6-2 or TRBV6-3 and TRBJ2-1, with TRBD2 as a possible D gene (7 bases). Germline V gene data show CDR1 as MNHEY and CDR2 as SVGEGT. The V end was cut by 2 bases, the J end by 9 bases, with 14 bases between. This CDR3 is built from 14 residues.

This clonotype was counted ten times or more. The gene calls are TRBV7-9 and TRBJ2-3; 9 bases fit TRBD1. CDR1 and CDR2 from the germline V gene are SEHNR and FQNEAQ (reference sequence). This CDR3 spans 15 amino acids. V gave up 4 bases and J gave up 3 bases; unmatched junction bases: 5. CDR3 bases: TGTGCCAGCAGCTCAAGGACAGGGGAGACAGATACGCAGTATTTT. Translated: CASSSRTGETDTQYF.

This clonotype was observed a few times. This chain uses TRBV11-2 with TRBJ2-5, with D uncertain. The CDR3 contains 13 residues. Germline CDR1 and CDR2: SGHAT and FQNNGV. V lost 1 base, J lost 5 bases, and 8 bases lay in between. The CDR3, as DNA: TGTGCCAGCAGCTTAGGGGTGTGGGAGACCCAGTACTTC. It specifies CASSLGVWETQYF.

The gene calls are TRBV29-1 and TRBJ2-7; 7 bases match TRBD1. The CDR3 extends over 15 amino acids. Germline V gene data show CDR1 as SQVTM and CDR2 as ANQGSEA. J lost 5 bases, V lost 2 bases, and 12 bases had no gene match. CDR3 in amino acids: CSVETGAPLQHEQYF. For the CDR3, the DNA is TGCAGCGTTGAAACAGGGGCGCCTTTGCAGCACGAGCAGTACTTC.

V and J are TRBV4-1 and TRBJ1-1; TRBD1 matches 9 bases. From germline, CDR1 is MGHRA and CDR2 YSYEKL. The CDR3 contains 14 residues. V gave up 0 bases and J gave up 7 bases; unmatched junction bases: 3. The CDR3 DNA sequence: TGCGCCAGCAGCCAAGAGGGACAGGGAATTGAAGCTTTCTTT. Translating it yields CASSQEGQGIEAFF.

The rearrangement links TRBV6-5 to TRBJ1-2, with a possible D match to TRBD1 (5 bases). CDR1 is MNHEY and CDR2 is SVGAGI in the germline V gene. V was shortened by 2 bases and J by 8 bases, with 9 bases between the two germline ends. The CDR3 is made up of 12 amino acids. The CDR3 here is CASSYRGGGYTF. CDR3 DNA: TGTGCCAGCAGTTACAGGGGTGGGGGCTACACCTTC.

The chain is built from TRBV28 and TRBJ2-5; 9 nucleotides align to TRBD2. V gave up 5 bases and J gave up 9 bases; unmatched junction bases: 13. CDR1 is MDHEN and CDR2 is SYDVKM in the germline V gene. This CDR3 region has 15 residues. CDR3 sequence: CASSPEAGGQWAQYF. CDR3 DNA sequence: TGTGCCAGCAGTCCCGAGGCGGGGGGGCAATGGGCCCAGTACTTC.

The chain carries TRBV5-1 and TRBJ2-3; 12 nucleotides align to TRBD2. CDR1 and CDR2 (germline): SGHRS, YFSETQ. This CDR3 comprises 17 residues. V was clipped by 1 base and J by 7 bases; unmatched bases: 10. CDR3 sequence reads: CASSLRASGGATYTQYF. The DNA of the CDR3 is TGCGCCAGCAGCTTGAGGGCTAGCGGGGGGGCGACATATACGCAGTATTTT.

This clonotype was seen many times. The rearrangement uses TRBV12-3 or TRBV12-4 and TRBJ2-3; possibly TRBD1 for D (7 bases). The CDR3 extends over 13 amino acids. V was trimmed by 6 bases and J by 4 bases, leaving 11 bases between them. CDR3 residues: CASSIRGADTQYF. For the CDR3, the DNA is TGTGCCAGCAGCATCAGGGGGGCAGATACGCAGTATTTT.

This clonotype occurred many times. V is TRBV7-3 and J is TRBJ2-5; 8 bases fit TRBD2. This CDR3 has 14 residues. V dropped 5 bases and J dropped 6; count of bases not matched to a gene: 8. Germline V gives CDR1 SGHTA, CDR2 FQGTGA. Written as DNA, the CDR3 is TGTGCCAGCAGCAACGGGGGGGCCGGGCAGACCCAGTACTTC. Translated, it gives CASSNGGAGQTQYF.

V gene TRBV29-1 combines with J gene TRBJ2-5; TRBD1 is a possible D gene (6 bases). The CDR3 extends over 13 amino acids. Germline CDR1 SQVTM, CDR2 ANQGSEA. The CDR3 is CRQQPDPQGPQYF. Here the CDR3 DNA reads TGCAGACAACAACCGGACCCCCAGGGGCCCCAGTACTTC. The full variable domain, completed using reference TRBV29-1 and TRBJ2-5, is SAVISQKPSRDICQRGTSLTIQCQVDSQVTMMFWYRQQPGQSLTLIATANQGSEATYESGFVIDKFPISRPNLTFSTLTVSNMSPEDSSIYLCRQQPDPQGPQYFGPGTRLLVL.

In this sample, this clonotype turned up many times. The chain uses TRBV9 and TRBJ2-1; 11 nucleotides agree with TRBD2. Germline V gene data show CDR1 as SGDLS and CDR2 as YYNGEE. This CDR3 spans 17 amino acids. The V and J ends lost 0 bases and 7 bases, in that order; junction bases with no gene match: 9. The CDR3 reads CASSVGIAGGPSNEQFF. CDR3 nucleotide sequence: TGTGCCAGCAGCGTAGGGATAGCGGGGGGGCCGAGTAATGAGCAGTTCTTC.